Sequencing of this TCR beta chain was carried out in a study of CD8 T cells in Susac syndrome. The germline V and J ends were trimmed by 2 bases and 7 bases, with 3 bases remaining between them. CDR1 is GTSNPN and CDR2 is SVGIG in the germline V gene (reference sequence). The CDR3 is made up of 11 amino acids. The RNA, about 0.5 to 1 ug, was put through reverse transcription using random hexamers. The amplification used immunoSEQ multiplex PCR on TCR beta CDR3; it spanned 54 Vbeta and 13 Jbeta. TCRdb reprocessed the immunoSEQ multiplex PCR reads via MiXCR and lists one record per CDR3 protein. The data show under 200,000 distinct CDR3 sequences, approximately 93% seen once.

This clonotype was sampled from a human donor in good health. The J gene is TRBJ1-6, the V gene TRBV30; unclear D gene. The sequenced sample was CD4+ T cells from PBMCs. The CDR3 nucleotides read TGTGCCTGGAGTAAGAATTCACCCCTCCACTTT. Its translation is CAWSKNSPLHF.